The T cell receptor (beta chain) under discussion was sequenced for a study of CD8 T cells in ankylosing spondylitis. Whole-study results and caveats: Some motif variants had been reported before (in reactive arthritis synovial fluid and blood). As reported, disease-linked clones showed significant enrichment in matched ankylosing spondylitis synovial fluid. Typical of ankylosing spondylitis blood, it appeared, was a TCR beta motif of eight highly homologous variants. CD8+ disease-linked clones were present at relatively low frequencies in blood.

On this clonotype itself: The antigen is unknown.

Researchers built TCR beta libraries using quantitative 5'-RACE with molecular barcodes. From the 5' RACE reads, TCRdb called clonotypes with MiXCR, one entry per CDR3 protein. Found here are roughly 670,000 distinct CDR3 sequences, 15% to 20% of them singletons; the top ten hold approximately 18%. V trimming: 1 base; J trimming: 8 bases; junction bases outside the gene matches: 18. The CDR3 is 18 residues long. Germline V gene data show CDR1 as SGHRS and CDR2 as YFSETQ. The clonotype originates from a male donor with ankylosing spondylitis. Sequencing was carried out using blood, either unsorted or a sorted T cell fraction (not recorded which). The gene calls are TRBV5-1 and TRBJ2-1, with 7 nucleotides matching TRBD2. The CDR3 nucleotides are TGCGCCAGCAGCTTGATCCAAATGGGGGGGTCCTATTTCTATGAGCAGTTCTTC. It translates to CASSLIQMGGSYFYEQFF.